These 15 T cell receptor beta chains came from one sample sequenced in a study of radiotherapy plus CTLA-4 blockade in lung cancer. Sequencing used immunoSEQ multiplex PCR; TCRdb keeps in-frame clones, though not all of them. This sample yields some 120,000 clones, of which about 80% are seen a single time; approximately 3.5% belongs to the top ten. The starting material was peripheral blood, obtained from a patient treated with radiotherapy plus ipilimumab. These receptors all come from a human donor with non-small cell lung cancer that progressed on radiotherapy plus ipilimumab. Some clones in this sample may be carry-over from other donors' samples.

This chain links TRBV19 with TRBJ2-7; D not certain. This CDR3 spans 15 amino acids. CDR1 is LNHDA and CDR2 is SQIVND in the germline V gene (reference sequence). The V end was cut by 0 bases, the J end by 0 bases, with 9 bases between. The CDR3 DNA follows: TGTGCCAGTAGTATAGACAGGTTGAGCTCCTACGAGCAGTACTTC. Translation: CASSIDRLSSYEQYF. Full variable domain (rest looked up from reference TRBV19 and TRBJ2-7): DGGITQSPKYLFRKEGQNVTLSCEQNLNHDAMYWYRQDPGQGLRLIYYSQIVNDFQKGDIAEGYSVSREKKESFPLTVTSAQKNPTAFYLCASSIDRLSSYEQYFGPGTRLTVT.

The chain combines TRBV9 with TRBJ2-7; TRBD1 might be the D (6 bases). Trimming took 4 bases from V and 5 from J, leaving 16 bases between them. This CDR3 spans 14 amino acids. Germline CDR1 is SGDLS and CDR2 is YYNGEE. The CDR3 is CASSFRDNIDEQYF. The DNA for the CDR3 is TGTGCCAGCAGCTTCCGGGACAACATCGACGAGCAGTACTTC.

The chain links TRBV14 to TRBJ1-4; D is uncertain. CDR1 and CDR2 from the germline V gene are SGHDN and FVKESK. The V and J ends lost 0 bases and 8 bases respectively, with 7 bases between them. This CDR3 comprises 13 residues. CDR3 in DNA: TGTGCCAGCAGCCAAGAACCCCAGGAAAAACTGTTTTTT. This sequence encodes CASSQEPQEKLFF.

On this clone: Distinct nucleotide sequences in the sample also encode this CDR3. The rearrangement links TRBV5-6 to TRBJ1-4, with 9 bases aligning to TRBD1. Trimming took 3 bases from V and 8 from J; bases not matched to a gene: 8. The CDR3 loop spans 15 amino acids. Per germline, CDR1 SGHDT and CDR2 YYEEEE. This CDR3 reads CASSSPGQGAEKLFF. DNA of the CDR3: TGTGCCAGCAGCTCACCGGGACAGGGTGCCGAAAAACTGTTTTTT. Full variable domain (remainder filled in from reference TRBV5-6 and TRBJ1-4): DAGVTQSPTHLIKTRGQQVTLRCSPKSGHDTVSWYQQALGQGPQFIFQYYEEEERQRGNFPDRFSGHQFPNYSSELNVNALLLGDSALYLCASSSPGQGAEKLFFGSGTQLSVL.

The chain recombines TRBV2 with TRBJ1-2; D remains ambiguous. Germline V gene data show CDR1 as SNHLY and CDR2 as FYNNEI. There are 13 residues in the CDR3. Trimming took 5 bases from V and 6 from J, leaving 13 bases between them. The CDR3 loop reads CASSYGQRDGYTF. CDR3 bases: TGTGCCAGCAGTTATGGCCAGAGGGATGGCTACACCTTC.

The genes are TRBV2 and TRBJ1-2, with D possibly matching TRBD1 (5 bases). The CDR3 covers 13 residues. V lost 4 bases and J lost 6, with 12 bases in between. Germline V CDR1 and CDR2: SNHLY, FYNNEI. Here the CDR3 DNA reads TGTGCCAGCAGTGTCAGGGCAGACAATGGCTACACCTTC. Its protein product is CASSVRADNGYTF.

CDR3 residues: CSVEWQDGNTEAFF. The CDR3 DNA is TGCAGCGTTGAATGGCAGGACGGGAACACTGAAGCTTTCTTT. The chain has TRBV29-1 and TRBJ1-1; D gene uncertain. This CDR3 has 14 amino acids. Germline CDR1 is SQVTM and CDR2 is ANQGSEA. Trimming took off 2 bases at V and 1 base at J, with 11 bases between the two ends. Full variable domain (rest looked up from reference TRBV29-1 and TRBJ1-1): SAVISQKPSRDICQRGTSLTIQCQVDSQVTMMFWYRQQPGQSLTLIATANQGSEATYESGFVIDKFPISRPNLTFSTLTVSNMSPEDSSIYLCSVEWQDGNTEAFFGQGTRLTVV.

V is TRBV27 and J is TRBJ2-3; 7 bases map to TRBD2. With 3 bases clipped from V and 4 bases from J, the junction kept 13 bases outside the gene matches. CDR1 is MNHEY and CDR2 is SMNVEV in the germline V gene (reference sequence). This CDR3 spans 17 amino acids. In nucleotides, the CDR3 is TGTGCCAGCAGTTTTCAGACGTTCGGGGGGTTATCAGATACGCAGTATTTT. This encodes CASSFQTFGGLSDTQYF.

The chain recombines TRBV11-2 with TRBJ2-2; perhaps D is TRBD1 or TRBD2 (6 bases each). The CDR3 loop spans 16 amino acids. Per the germline V gene, CDR1 is SGHAT and CDR2 is FQNNGV. Trimming cost V 1 base and J 5 bases, with 14 bases left between them. CDR3 in DNA: TGTGCCAGCAGCTTAGCGCTAGCGAGGGGGACCGGGGAGCTGTTTTTT. This gives the protein CASSLALARGTGELFF.

The chain uses TRBV7-2 and TRBJ2-7; 7 bases line up with TRBD1. This CDR3 is built from 18 residues. Germline lookup yields CDR1 SGHTA and CDR2 FQGNSA. The trim removed 5 bases at V and 3 bases at J, leaving 19 bases unmatched. The CDR3 loop is CASSPIVPRQGTLYEQYF. The DNA of the CDR3 is TGTGCCAGCAGCCCTATAGTGCCGAGACAGGGAACCCTCTACGAGCAGTACTTC.

CDR3 residues: CASSDDWLAGELFF. The CDR3 nucleotides read TGTGCCAGCAGCGATGACTGGTTGGCCGGGGAGCTGTTTTTT. The chain employs TRBV11-2 and TRBJ2-2, with D unresolved. Trimming left V 5 bases short and J 6 bases short, with 13 bases between. In germline, CDR1 is SGHAT, CDR2 FQNNGV. CDR3 length: 14 residues.

The genes are TRBV28 and TRBJ1-2; D may be TRBD1 (6 bases). CDR3 length: 13 amino acids. Germline CDR1 reads MDHEN; CDR2 reads SYDVKM. V lost 4 bases and J 12 bases, leaving 18 bases between the germline ends. CDR3 coding DNA: TGTGCCAGCAGTTACATCCAGGGGATGGAGAACACCTTC. It yields the protein CASSYIQGMENTF.

The chain couples TRBV9 to TRBJ2-1; D ambiguous. Trimming stripped 0 bases from V and 10 bases from J, with 11 bases between. The CDR3 runs 13 residues. Germline V gene sequence: CDR1 SGDLS, CDR2 YYNGEE. CDR3 loop: CASSVDGLVEQFF. The CDR3 coding sequence is TGTGCCAGCAGCGTAGACGGATTGGTGGAGCAGTTCTTC.

The gene calls are TRBV5-6 and TRBJ1-6; TRBD1 matches at 7 bases. The V and J ends lost 2 bases and 12 bases, in that order; junction bases with no gene match: 8. CDR3 length: 14 residues. Germline CDR1 is SGHDT and CDR2 is YYEEEE. CDR3: CASSFGRRQGPLHF. CDR3 in DNA: TGTGCCAGCAGCTTCGGACGGAGACAGGGACCCCTCCACTTT.

This chain links TRBV27 with TRBJ1-2; 11 bases are shared with TRBD1. The trim removed 6 bases at V and 8 bases at J, leaving 11 bases unmatched. Per germline, CDR1 MNHEY and CDR2 SMNVEV (reference sequence). The length of the CDR3 is 15 residues. The CDR3, as DNA: TGTGCCAGCAGCAGACTTAGGACAGGGGGCGAAGGCTACACCTTC. Protein: CASSRLRTGGEGYTF.